This TCR beta chain was captured by sequencing in a study of shared T cell receptors in the human thymus. Germline trimming cut 8 bases from V and 3 bases from J; bases unmatched to any gene: 9. Per germline, CDR1 SQVTM and CDR2 ANQGSEA. CDR3 size: 13 residues. TCRdb keeps only in-frame clones here, not all; method: immunoSEQ multiplex PCR. The repertoire holds some 760,000 clones, with approximately 83% as singletons. These data were likewise used in another study, on human thymus T cells. That source reports: Related studies found that unrelated individuals share highly overlapping thymic repertoires.

The chain combines TRBV29-1 with TRBJ2-7; 8 positions match TRBD1. The material sequenced was thymocytes. The origin of this receptor is a girl under three years old with a congenital heart defect. CDR3 in amino acids: CSLPGDRSYEQYF. CDR3 DNA sequence: TGCAGCCTCCCGGGGGACAGGAGCTACGAGCAGTACTTC.